These T cell receptor beta chains were read from a single sample in a study of blood T cell repertoires in COVID-19. Repertoires were generated with immunoSEQ multiplex PCR, while TCRdb's copy carries only in-frame clones and drops some. The sample carries 100,000 or so clones, approximately 70% recorded once. Sequencing input: peripheral blood. The receptors here all came from a man older than 75 with acute or convalescent COVID-19. Both conserved end residues are part of each CDR3. D genes are given only for firm matches. Clone size is not always given. Where it is, it says once, few, many or a class for expanded clones.

cdr3_length: 15
d_call: NA
clone_size: NA
j_call: TRBJ2-7
v_call: TRBV5-3
cdr3_nt: TGTGCCAGAAGCTTGCCTAGCAAGAGCGCATACGAGCAGTACTTC
cdr3_aa: CARSLPSKSAYEQYF

cdr3_length: 15
d_call: TRBD2
clone_size: few
j_call: TRBJ2-7
v_call: TRBV5-1
cdr3_nt: TGCGCCAGCAGCTACGCGACTAGCGGGATTACCGAGCAGTACTTC
cdr3_aa: CASSYATSGITEQYF

cdr3_length: 17
d_call: NA
clone_size: once
j_call: TRBJ1-2
v_call: TRBV9
cdr3_nt: TGTGCCAGCAGCGTAGAAGGCAATCCGGGGGTTAACTATGGCTACACCTTC
cdr3_aa: CASSVEGNPGVNYGYTF

cdr3_length: 17
d_call: TRBD1
clone_size: NA
j_call: TRBJ1-4
v_call: TRBV19
cdr3_nt: TGTGCCAGTAGCCGACAGGGGCCCGCTGGATTTAATGAAAAACTGTTTTTT
cdr3_aa: CASSRQGPAGFNEKLFF

cdr3_length: 15
d_call: TRBD1
clone_size: NA
j_call: TRBJ1-6
v_call: TRBV27
cdr3_nt: TGTGCCAGCAGTTCCGAGGGACAGACCAATTCACCCCTCCACTTT
cdr3_aa: CASSSEGQTNSPLHF

cdr3_length: 14
d_call: TRBD1
clone_size: NA
j_call: TRBJ2-7
v_call: TRBV3-1/TRBV3-2
cdr3_nt: TGTGCCAGCAGCCCAAGGACAGGGTCTAGCGAGCAGTACTTC
cdr3_aa: CASSPRTGSSEQYF

cdr3_length: 15
d_call: NA
clone_size: NA
j_call: TRBJ2-2
v_call: TRBV9
cdr3_nt: TGTGCCAGCAGCGTAGACCTCGCGGACACCGGGGAGCTGTTTTTT
cdr3_aa: CASSVDLADTGELFF

cdr3_length: 15
d_call: NA
clone_size: NA
j_call: TRBJ2-5
v_call: TRBV5-6
cdr3_nt: TGTGCCAGCAGCCCCCGACAGTTGTACCAAGAGACCCAGTACTTC
cdr3_aa: CASSPRQLYQETQYF

cdr3_length: 14
d_call: TRBD2
clone_size: few
j_call: TRBJ2-3
v_call: TRBV24-1
cdr3_nt: TGTGCCACCAGCCCGGGGGGGGTTACAGATACGCAGTATTTT
cdr3_aa: CATSPGGVTDTQYF

cdr3_length: 14
d_call: TRBD1
clone_size: NA
j_call: TRBJ2-7
v_call: TRBV5-1
cdr3_nt: TGCGCCAGCAGCCCCAGGGGACAGACCTACGAGCAGTACTTC
cdr3_aa: CASSPRGQTYEQYF

cdr3_length: 13
d_call: TRBD1
clone_size: once
j_call: TRBJ2-3
v_call: TRBV29-1
cdr3_nt: TGCAGCGTTGTGGGACAGGCGACAGATACGCAGTATTTT
cdr3_aa: CSVVGQATDTQYF

cdr3_length: 14
d_call: TRBD2
clone_size: many
j_call: TRBJ2-7
v_call: TRBV5-1
cdr3_nt: TGCGCCAGCAGCCCACCCCTAGCGGGAAGCGAGCAGTACTTC
cdr3_aa: CASSPPLAGSEQYF

cdr3_length: 13
d_call: NA
clone_size: large
j_call: TRBJ1-4
v_call: TRBV6-6
cdr3_nt: TGTGCCGCCGAAGGTACAACAGGTGAAAAACTGTTTTTT
cdr3_aa: CAAEGTTGEKLFF

cdr3_length: 21
d_call: TRBD2
clone_size: NA
j_call: TRBJ2-3
v_call: TRBV4-3
cdr3_nt: TGCGCCAGCAGTCGAAGCACGAAAGGACTAGCGGGACTCGCTAGCACAGATACGCAGTATTTT
cdr3_aa: CASSRSTKGLAGLASTDTQYF

cdr3_length: 15
d_call: TRBD2
clone_size: NA
j_call: TRBJ2-7
v_call: TRBV11-1
cdr3_nt: TGTGCCAGCAGCTCCCGGGGCGGGAGCAAAAACGAGCAGTACTTC
cdr3_aa: CASSSRGGSKNEQYF

cdr3_length: 15
d_call: TRBD1
clone_size: NA
j_call: TRBJ1-6
v_call: TRBV19
cdr3_nt: TGTGCCAGTAGTCCGGGACAGGGAGCAGGATCACCCCTCCACTTT
cdr3_aa: CASSPGQGAGSPLHF

cdr3_length: 13
d_call: NA
clone_size: NA
j_call: TRBJ1-1
v_call: TRBV24-1
cdr3_nt: TGTGCCACCAGTCCCGGGTGGAACACTGAAGCTTTCTTT
cdr3_aa: CATSPGWNTEAFF

cdr3_length: 13
d_call: NA
clone_size: NA
j_call: TRBJ2-1
v_call: TRBV7-2
cdr3_nt: TGTGCCAGCAGCTTACAGTTCTACAATGAGCAGTTCTTC
cdr3_aa: CASSLQFYNEQFF

cdr3_length: 15
d_call: TRBD1
clone_size: NA
j_call: TRBJ2-2
v_call: TRBV18
cdr3_nt: TGTGCCAGCTCACTCTGGGACAGATTCACCGGGGAGCTGTTTTTT
cdr3_aa: CASSLWDRFTGELFF

cdr3_length: 14
d_call: TRBD1
clone_size: NA
j_call: TRBJ1-2
v_call: TRBV19
cdr3_nt: TGTGCCAGTAGTGTGACAGGGATTCAGCATGGCTACACCTTC
cdr3_aa: CASSVTGIQHGYTF

cdr3_length: 13
d_call: NA
clone_size: NA
j_call: TRBJ1-6
v_call: TRBV6-5
cdr3_nt: TGTGCCAGCCGCCCTAGCGAGAATTCACCCCTCCACTTT
cdr3_aa: CASRPSENSPLHF

cdr3_length: 15
d_call: TRBD2
clone_size: NA
j_call: TRBJ2-1
v_call: TRBV9
cdr3_nt: TGTGCCAGCCTCGGGAGGGCCATAATTTTCAATGAGCAGTTCTTC
cdr3_aa: CASLGRAIIFNEQFF

cdr3_length: 15
d_call: NA
clone_size: NA
j_call: TRBJ2-5
v_call: TRBV5-1
cdr3_nt: TGCGCCAGCAGCCCACTGGGACTCTTCCAAGAGACCCAGTACTTC
cdr3_aa: CASSPLGLFQETQYF

cdr3_length: 13
d_call: NA
clone_size: many
j_call: TRBJ2-2
v_call: TRBV2
cdr3_nt: TGTGCCAGCAGAACCACGGGTGCCGGGGAGCTGTTTTTT
cdr3_aa: CASRTTGAGELFF

cdr3_length: 16
d_call: NA
clone_size: NA
j_call: TRBJ2-3
v_call: TRBV9
cdr3_nt: TGTGCCAGCAGCGTAGTTGGAGGGTTTGGCTCAGATACGCAGTATTTT
cdr3_aa: CASSVVGGFGSDTQYF

cdr3_length: 14
d_call: NA
clone_size: few
j_call: TRBJ1-1
v_call: TRBV10-3
cdr3_nt: TGTGCCATCAGTGACCCGGGTTGGGTCACTGAAGCTTTCTTT
cdr3_aa: CAISDPGWVTEAFF

cdr3_length: 18
d_call: NA
clone_size: NA
j_call: TRBJ2-7
v_call: TRBV21-1
cdr3_nt: TGTGCCAGCAATACAGGGGGCCGGACTAGCGGGAGTCAGGTCGAGCAGTACTTC
cdr3_aa: CASNTGGRTSGSQVEQYF

cdr3_length: 13
d_call: NA
clone_size: NA
j_call: TRBJ2-5
v_call: TRBV23-1
cdr3_nt: TGCGCCAGCAGTAAACGGGAGACGCAGACCCAGTACTTC
cdr3_aa: CASSKRETQTQYF

cdr3_length: 16
d_call: NA
clone_size: NA
j_call: TRBJ2-3
v_call: TRBV9
cdr3_nt: TGTGCCAGCAGCATTCAGGGCTCCCTAAGCACAGATACGCAGTATTTT
cdr3_aa: CASSIQGSLSTDTQYF

cdr3_length: 11
d_call: TRBD1
clone_size: NA
j_call: TRBJ1-4
v_call: TRBV20-1
cdr3_nt: TGCAGTGCGGGACAGGGGGAAAAACTGTTTTTT
cdr3_aa: CSAGQGEKLFF

cdr3_length: 14
d_call: TRBD1
clone_size: NA
j_call: TRBJ2-7
v_call: TRBV6-5
cdr3_nt: TGTGCCAGCAGGGCCGGGACAGGGTCACACGAGCAGTACTTC
cdr3_aa: CASRAGTGSHEQYF

cdr3_length: 14
d_call: NA
clone_size: NA
j_call: TRBJ1-6
v_call: TRBV19
cdr3_nt: TGTGCCAGTAGGCGACTTGGTCTGGATTCACCCCTCCACTTT
cdr3_aa: CASRRLGLDSPLHF

cdr3_length: 16
d_call: TRBD1
clone_size: NA
j_call: TRBJ1-5
v_call: TRBV5-1
cdr3_nt: TGCGCCAGCAGCATAGACGGGACAGGGTTTAATCAGCCCCAGCATTTT
cdr3_aa: CASSIDGTGFNQPQHF

cdr3_length: 15
d_call: NA
clone_size: NA
j_call: TRBJ2-2
v_call: TRBV18
cdr3_nt: TGTGCCAGCTCACCACCGAGACAGGCTCCCCAGGAGCTGTTTTTT
cdr3_aa: CASSPPRQAPQELFF

cdr3_length: 15
d_call: TRBD1
clone_size: NA
j_call: TRBJ2-1
v_call: TRBV4-1
cdr3_nt: TGCGCCAGCAGCCTCGGACAGGCATCCTACAATGAGCAGTTCTTC
cdr3_aa: CASSLGQASYNEQFF

cdr3_length: 15
d_call: NA
clone_size: NA
j_call: TRBJ1-2
v_call: TRBV6-6
cdr3_nt: TGTGCCAGCAGTTACCCAGCCGGGACTAAGGATGGCTACACCTTC
cdr3_aa: CASSYPAGTKDGYTF

cdr3_length: 16
d_call: TRBD1
clone_size: NA
j_call: TRBJ2-3
v_call: TRBV5-4
cdr3_nt: TGTGCCAGCAGCACCCAACAGGGGATTGGAACAGATACGCAGTATTTT
cdr3_aa: CASSTQQGIGTDTQYF

cdr3_length: 13
d_call: NA
clone_size: few
j_call: TRBJ1-2
v_call: TRBV18
cdr3_nt: TGTGCCAGCTCACCGTCACAGGAACATGGCTACACCTTC
cdr3_aa: CASSPSQEHGYTF

cdr3_length: 13
d_call: NA
clone_size: few
j_call: TRBJ1-1
v_call: TRBV7-3
cdr3_nt: TGTGCCAGCAGCGACAGTCTGAACACTGAAGCTTTCTTT
cdr3_aa: CASSDSLNTEAFF

cdr3_length: 15
d_call: NA
clone_size: NA
j_call: TRBJ1-2
v_call: TRBV5-4
cdr3_nt: TGTGCCAGCAGCATCCCCGACAGGTCAAACTATGGCTACACCTTC
cdr3_aa: CASSIPDRSNYGYTF